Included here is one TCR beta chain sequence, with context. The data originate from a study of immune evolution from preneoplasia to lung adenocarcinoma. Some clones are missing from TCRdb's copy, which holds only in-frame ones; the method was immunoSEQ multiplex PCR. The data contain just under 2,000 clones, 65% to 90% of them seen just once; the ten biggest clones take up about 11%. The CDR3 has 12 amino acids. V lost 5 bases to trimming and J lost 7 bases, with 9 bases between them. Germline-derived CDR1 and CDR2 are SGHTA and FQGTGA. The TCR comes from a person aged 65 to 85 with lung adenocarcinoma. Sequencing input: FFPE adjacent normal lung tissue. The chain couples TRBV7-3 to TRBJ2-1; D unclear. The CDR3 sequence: CASSVDQNEQFF. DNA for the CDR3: TGTGCCAGCAGCGTGGACCAAAATGAGCAGTTCTTC.